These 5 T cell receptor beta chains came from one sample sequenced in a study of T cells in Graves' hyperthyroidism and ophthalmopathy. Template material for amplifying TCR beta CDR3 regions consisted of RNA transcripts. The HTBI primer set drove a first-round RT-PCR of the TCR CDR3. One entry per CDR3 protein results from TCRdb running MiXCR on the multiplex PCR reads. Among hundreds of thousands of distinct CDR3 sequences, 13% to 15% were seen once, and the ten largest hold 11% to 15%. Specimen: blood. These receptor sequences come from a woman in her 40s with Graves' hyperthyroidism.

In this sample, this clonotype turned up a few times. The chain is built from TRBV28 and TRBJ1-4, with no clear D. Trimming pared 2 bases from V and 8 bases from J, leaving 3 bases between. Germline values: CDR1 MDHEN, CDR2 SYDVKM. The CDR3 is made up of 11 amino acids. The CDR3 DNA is TGTGCCAGCAGTTTAAAGGAAAAACTGTTTTTT. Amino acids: CASSLKEKLFF.

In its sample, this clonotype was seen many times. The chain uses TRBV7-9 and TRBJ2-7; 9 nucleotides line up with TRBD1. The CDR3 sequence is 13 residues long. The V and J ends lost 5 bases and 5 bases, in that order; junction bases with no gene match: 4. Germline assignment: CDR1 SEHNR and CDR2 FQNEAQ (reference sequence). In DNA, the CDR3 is TGTGCCAGCAGCCGGACAGGGGACCACGAGCAGTACTTC. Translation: CASSRTGDHEQYF.

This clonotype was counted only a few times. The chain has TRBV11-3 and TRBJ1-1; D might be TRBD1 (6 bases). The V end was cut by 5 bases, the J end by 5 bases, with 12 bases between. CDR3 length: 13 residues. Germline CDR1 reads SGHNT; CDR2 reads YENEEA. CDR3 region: CASSRQGWTEAFF. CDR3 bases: TGTGCCAGCAGCAGGCAGGGGTGGACTGAAGCTTTCTTT.

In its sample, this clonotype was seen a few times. The CDR3 nucleotides are TGTGCCAGCAGCCAAACTAGCCTTCGGAGAGAGCAGTACTTC. It translates to CASSQTSLRREQYF. The rearrangement joins TRBV14 to TRBJ2-7; possibly TRBD2 for D (6 bases). This CDR3 contains 14 residues. V dropped 2 bases and J dropped 7 bases, with 15 bases sitting between them. Germline V gene lookup returns CDR1 SGHDN and CDR2 FVKESK.

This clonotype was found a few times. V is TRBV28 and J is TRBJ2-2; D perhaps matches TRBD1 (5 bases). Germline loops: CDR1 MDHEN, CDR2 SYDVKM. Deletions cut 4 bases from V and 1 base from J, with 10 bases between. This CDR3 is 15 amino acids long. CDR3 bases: TGTGCCAGCAGTTCCCGACAGATGAACACCGGGGAGCTGTTTTTT. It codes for CASSSRQMNTGELFF.